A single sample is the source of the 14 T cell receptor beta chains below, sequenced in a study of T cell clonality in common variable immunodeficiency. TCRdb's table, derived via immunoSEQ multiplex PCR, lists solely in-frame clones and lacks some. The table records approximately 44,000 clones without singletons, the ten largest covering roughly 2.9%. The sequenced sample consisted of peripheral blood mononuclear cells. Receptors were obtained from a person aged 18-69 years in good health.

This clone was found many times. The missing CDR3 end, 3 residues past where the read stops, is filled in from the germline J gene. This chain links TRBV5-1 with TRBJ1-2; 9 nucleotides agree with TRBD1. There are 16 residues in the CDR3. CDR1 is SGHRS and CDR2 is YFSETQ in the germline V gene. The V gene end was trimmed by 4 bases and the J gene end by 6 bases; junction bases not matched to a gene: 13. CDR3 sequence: CASSLTYDRGKDGYTF. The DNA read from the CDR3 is TGCGCCAGCAGCCTTACTTACGACAGGGGGAAGGATGGC.

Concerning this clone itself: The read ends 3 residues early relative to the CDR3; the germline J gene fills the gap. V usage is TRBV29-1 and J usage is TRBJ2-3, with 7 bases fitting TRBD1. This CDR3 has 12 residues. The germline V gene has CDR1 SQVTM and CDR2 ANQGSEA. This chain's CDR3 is CSGTGAAETQYF. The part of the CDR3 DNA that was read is TGCAGCGGAACAGGGGCCGCCGAGACG.

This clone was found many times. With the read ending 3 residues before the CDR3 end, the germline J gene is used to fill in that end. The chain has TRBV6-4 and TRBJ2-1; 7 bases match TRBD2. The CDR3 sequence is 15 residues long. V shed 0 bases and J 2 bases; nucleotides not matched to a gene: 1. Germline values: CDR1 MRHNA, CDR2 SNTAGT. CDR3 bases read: TGTGCCAGCAGTGACTCTGGGGGGGCCTACAATGAG. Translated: CASSDSGGAYNE. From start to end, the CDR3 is CASSDSGGAYNEQFF.

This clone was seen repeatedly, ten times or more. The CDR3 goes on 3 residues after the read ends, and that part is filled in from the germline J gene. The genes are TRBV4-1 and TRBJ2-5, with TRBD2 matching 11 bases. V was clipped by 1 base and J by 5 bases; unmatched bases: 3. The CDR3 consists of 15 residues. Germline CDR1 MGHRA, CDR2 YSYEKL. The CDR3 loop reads CASSQGLAGLETQYF. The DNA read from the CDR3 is TGCGCCAGCAGCCAAGGACTAGCGGGACTCGAGACC.

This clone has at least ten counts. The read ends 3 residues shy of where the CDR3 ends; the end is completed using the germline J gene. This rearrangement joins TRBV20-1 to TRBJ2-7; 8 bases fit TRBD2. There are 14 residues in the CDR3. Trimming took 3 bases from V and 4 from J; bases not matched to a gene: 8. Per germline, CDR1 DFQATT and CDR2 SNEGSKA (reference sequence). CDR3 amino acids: CSASTGTSRYEQYF. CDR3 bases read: TGCAGTGCTAGCACCGGGACTAGTCGATACGAG.

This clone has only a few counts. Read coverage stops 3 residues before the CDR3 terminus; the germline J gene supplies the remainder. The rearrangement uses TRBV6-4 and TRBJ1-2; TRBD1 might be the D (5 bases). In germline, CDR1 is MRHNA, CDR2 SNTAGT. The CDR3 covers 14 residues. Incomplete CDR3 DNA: TGTGCCAGCAGTGACACAGTAGACAGTATCGGC. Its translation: CASSDTVDSIG. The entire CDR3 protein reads CASSDTVDSIGYTF.

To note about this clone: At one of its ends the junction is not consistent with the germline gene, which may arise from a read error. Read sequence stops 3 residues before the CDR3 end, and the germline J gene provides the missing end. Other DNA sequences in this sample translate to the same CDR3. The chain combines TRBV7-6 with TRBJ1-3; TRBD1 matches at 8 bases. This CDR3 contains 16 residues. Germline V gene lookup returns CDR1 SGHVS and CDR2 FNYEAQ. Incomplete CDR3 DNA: TGTGCCAGCAGCTTTGGCCCCCCCGGGACAGGAAACACT. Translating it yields CASSFGPPGTGNT. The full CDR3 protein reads CASSFGPPGTGNTIYF.

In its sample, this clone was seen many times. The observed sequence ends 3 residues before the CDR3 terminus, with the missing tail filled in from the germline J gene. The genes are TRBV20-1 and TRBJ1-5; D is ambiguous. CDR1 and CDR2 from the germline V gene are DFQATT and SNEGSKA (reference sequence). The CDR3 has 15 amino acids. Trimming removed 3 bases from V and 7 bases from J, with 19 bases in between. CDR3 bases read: TGCAGTGCTAGGGCCACCCCCGGTAGCGGACAGCCC. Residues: CSARATPGSGQP. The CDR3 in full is CSARATPGSGQPQHF.

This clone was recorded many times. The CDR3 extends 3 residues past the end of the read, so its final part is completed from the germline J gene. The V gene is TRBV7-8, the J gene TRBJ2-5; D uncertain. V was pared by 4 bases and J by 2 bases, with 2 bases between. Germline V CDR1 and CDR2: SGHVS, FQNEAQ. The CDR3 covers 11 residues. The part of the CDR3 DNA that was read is TGTGCCAGCAGCTCTCAAGAGACC. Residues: CASSSQET. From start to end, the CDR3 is CASSSQETQYF.

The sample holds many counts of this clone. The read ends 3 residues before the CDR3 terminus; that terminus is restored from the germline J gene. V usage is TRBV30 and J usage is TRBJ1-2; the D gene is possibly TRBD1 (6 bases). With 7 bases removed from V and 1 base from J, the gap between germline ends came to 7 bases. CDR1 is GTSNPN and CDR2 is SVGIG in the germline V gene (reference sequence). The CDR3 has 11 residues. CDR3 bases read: TGTGCCTCAGGGGTTAACTATGGC. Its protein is CASGVNYG. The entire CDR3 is CASGVNYGYTF.

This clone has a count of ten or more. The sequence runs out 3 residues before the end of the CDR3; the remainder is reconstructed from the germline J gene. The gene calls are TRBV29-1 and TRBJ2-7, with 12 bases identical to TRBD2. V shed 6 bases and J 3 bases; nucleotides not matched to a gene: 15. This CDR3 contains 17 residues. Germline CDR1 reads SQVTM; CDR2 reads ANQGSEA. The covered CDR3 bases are TGCAGCGTATCCGGGGCTAGCGGGAGGGCCAAAGTCTACGAG. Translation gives CSVSGASGRAKVYE. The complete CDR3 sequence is CSVSGASGRAKVYEQYF.

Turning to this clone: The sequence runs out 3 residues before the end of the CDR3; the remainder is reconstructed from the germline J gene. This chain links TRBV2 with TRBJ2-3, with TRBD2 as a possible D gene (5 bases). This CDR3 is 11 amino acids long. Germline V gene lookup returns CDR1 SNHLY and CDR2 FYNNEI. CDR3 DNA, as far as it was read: TGTGCCAGCAAGGACTTTGGGCCG. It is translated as CASKDFGP. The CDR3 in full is CASKDFGPQYF.

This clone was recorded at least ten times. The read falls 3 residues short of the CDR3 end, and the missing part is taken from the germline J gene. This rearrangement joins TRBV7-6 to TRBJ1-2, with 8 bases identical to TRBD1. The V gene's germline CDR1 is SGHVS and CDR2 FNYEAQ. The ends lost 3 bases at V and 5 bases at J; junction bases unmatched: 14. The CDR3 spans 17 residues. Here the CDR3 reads CASSFWTGSPRKYGYTF. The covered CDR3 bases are TGTGCCAGCAGCTTTTGGACAGGGTCCCCGCGGAAATATGGC.

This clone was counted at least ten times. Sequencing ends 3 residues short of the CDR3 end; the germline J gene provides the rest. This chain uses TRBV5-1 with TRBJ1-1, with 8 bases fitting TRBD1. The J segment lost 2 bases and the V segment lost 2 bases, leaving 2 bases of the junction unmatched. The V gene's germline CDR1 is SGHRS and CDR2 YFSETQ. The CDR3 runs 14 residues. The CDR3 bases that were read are TGCGCCAGCAGCTTCACAGGGGGTAACACTGAA. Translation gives CASSFTGGNTE. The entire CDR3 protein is CASSFTGGNTEAFF. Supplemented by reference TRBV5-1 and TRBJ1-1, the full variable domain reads KAGVTQTPRYLIKTRGQQVTLSCSPISGHRSVSWYQQTPGQGLQFLFEYFSETQRNKGNFPGRFSGRQFSNSRSEMNVSTLELGDSALYLCASSFTGGNTEAFFGQGTRLTVV.